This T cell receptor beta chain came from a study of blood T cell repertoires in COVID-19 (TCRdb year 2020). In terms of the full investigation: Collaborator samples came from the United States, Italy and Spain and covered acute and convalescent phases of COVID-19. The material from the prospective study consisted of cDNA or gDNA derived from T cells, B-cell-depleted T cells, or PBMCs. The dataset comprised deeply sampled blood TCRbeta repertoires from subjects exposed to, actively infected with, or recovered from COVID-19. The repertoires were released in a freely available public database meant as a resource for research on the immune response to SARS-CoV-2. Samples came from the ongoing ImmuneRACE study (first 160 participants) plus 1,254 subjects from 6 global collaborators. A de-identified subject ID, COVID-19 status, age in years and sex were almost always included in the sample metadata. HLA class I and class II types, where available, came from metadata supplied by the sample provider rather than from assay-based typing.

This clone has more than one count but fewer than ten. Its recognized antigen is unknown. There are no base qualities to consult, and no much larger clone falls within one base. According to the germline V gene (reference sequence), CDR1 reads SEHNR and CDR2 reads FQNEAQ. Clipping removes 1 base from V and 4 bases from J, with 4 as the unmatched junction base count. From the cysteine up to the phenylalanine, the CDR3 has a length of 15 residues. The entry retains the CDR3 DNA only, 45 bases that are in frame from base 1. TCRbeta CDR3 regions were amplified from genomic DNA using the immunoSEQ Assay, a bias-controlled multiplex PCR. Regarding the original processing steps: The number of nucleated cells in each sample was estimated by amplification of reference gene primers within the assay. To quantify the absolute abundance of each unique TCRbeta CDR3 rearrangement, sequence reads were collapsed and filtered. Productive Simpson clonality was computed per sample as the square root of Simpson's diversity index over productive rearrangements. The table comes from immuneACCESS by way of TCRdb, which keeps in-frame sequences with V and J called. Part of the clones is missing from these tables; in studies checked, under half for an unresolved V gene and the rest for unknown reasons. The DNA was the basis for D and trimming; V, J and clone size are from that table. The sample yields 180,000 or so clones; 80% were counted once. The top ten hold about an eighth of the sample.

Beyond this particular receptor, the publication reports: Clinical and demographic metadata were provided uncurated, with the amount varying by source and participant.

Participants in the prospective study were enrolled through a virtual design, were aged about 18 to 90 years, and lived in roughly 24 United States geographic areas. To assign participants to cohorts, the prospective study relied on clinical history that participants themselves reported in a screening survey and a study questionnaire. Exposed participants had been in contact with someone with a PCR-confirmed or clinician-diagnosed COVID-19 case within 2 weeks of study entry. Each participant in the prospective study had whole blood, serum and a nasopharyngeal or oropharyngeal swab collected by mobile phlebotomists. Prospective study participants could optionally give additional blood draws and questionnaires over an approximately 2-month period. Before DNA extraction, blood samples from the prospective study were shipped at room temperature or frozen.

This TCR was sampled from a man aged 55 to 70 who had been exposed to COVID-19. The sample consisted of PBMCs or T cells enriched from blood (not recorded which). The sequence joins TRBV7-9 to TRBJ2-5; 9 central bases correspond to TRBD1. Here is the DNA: TGTGCCAGCAGCTTAGGACAGGGGGTAACAGAGACCCAGTACTTC. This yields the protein CASSLGQGVTETQYF.